These 21 T cell receptor beta chains were sequenced from one sample in a study of T cell responses to AZD1222 COVID-19 vaccine (dated by TCRdb to the early 2020s). The library was prepared using the immunoSEQ multiplex PCR assay. The table was pulled from immuneACCESS by TCRdb, which kept in-frame rearrangements only. Such tables lose some clones; where checked, under half of the loss comes from unresolved V genes, and the rest has no known cause. The sample has about 85,000 clones on record, about 86% of them singletons. The ten largest clones represent approximately 8% of the sample. The time point label here, explained by the study, means: baseline before first vaccination. The sample was peripheral blood, taken on day 0 of AZD1222 vaccination. These receptors all come from an adult in good health.

The CDR3 region has the DNA TGTGCCAGCAGCAATAGGGGGTGCCATGGAAACATTCAGTACTTC. Encoded protein: CASSNRGCHGNIQYF. The chain combines TRBV21-1 with TRBJ2-4; the table's D call, TRBD1, was not checked against the DNA. TRBV21-1 is a recognized pseudogene. This CDR3 comprises 15 residues.

This sequence joins TRBV25-1 and TRBJ2-7; D uncertain. Deletions cut 1 base from V and 0 bases from J, with 10 bases between. The CDR3 is 15 amino acids. Germline values: CDR1 MGHDK, CDR2 SYGVNS. The CDR3 here is CASSESLGSSYEQYF. CDR3 sequence (DNA): TGTGCCAGCAGTGAATCTCTGGGATCCTCCTACGAGCAGTACTTC.

The chain employs TRBV28 and TRBJ1-1; tentatively, D is TRBD1 (6 bases). V was clipped by 1 base and J by 7 bases, with 10 bases between them. The germline CDR1 and CDR2 sequences are MDHEN and SYDVKM. The CDR3 covers 13 residues. The CDR3 here is CASSLFQQGEAFF. CDR3 nucleotide sequence: TGTGCCAGCAGTTTATTCCAACAGGGTGAAGCTTTCTTT.

The sample holds a few counts of this clone. The rearrangement uses TRBV7-9 and TRBJ2-1; D is unresolved. Trimming left V 0 bases short and J 8 bases short, with 2 bases between. This CDR3 has 11 amino acids. CDR1 SEHNR and CDR2 FQNEAQ come from the germline V gene (reference sequence). The CDR3 region is CASSLADEQFF. The CDR3 DNA follows: TGTGCCAGCAGCTTAGCGGATGAGCAGTTCTTC.

The sample holds a few counts of this clone. This rearrangement joins TRBV28 to TRBJ1-5, with D possibly TRBD1 on 5 matching bases. Per the germline V gene, CDR1 is MDHEN and CDR2 is SYDVKM. V lost 5 bases to trimming and J lost 3 bases, with 14 bases between them. The CDR3 length is 15 residues. This CDR3 reads CASSLRMGDNQPQHF. DNA for the CDR3: TGTGCCAGCAGTCTCCGCATGGGGGACAATCAGCCCCAGCATTTT. Full variable domain (outside the CDR3, taken from reference TRBV28 and TRBJ1-5): DVKVTQSSRYLVKRTGEKVFLECVQDMDHENMFWYRQDPGLGLRLIYFSYDVKMKEKGDIPEGYSVSREKKERFSLILESASTNQTSMYLCASSLRMGDNQPQHFGDGTRLSIL.

The rearrangement links TRBV3-1 (or the pseudogene TRBV3-2) to TRBJ1-5; D is ambiguous. Trimming removed 5 bases at V and 7 bases at J, with 18 bases between. In germline, CDR1 is LGHDT, CDR2 YNNKEL (reference sequence). CDR3 length equals 15 residues. The CDR3 here is CASSENSPRGQPQHF. The CDR3 DNA sequence: TGTGCCAGCAGCGAAAACAGCCCGCGAGGGCAGCCCCAGCATTTT.

The V and J genes are TRBV27 and TRBJ2-1; possible D gene TRBD2, 5 bases. Between the trimmed V and J ends, which lost 4 bases and 2 bases, there was a span of 9 bases. The germline gives CDR1 MNHEY, CDR2 SMNVEV (reference sequence). The CDR3 totals 14 residues. The CDR3 coding sequence is TGTGCCAGCAGTTCAGTAGCGACCTACAATGAGCAGTTCTTC. It specifies CASSSVATYNEQFF.

The chain is built from TRBV6-8 and TRBJ2-5, with D unclear. The CDR3 is made up of 13 amino acids. Trimming cost V 5 bases and J 4 bases, with 11 bases left between them. The germline gives CDR1 MNHGY, CDR2 SAAAGT. The CDR3 sequence is CASSIRAIETQYF. In DNA form, the CDR3 reads TGTGCCAGCAGTATTAGGGCTATAGAGACCCAGTACTTC.

CDR3 in amino acids: CASSFLLPGELFF. As DNA, the CDR3 is TGTGCCAGCAGTTTCCTATTGCCCGGGGAGCTGTTTTTT. This chain uses TRBV12-3 or TRBV12-4 with TRBJ2-2; D gene uncertain. The CDR3 is 13 residues long. Trimming cost V 3 bases and J 6 bases, with 8 bases left between them.

The J gene is TRBJ2-3, the V gene TRBV19; a weak D match, TRBD1 (5 bases). CDR3 size: 15 residues. Trimming cost V 1 base and J 6 bases, with 14 bases left between them. The germline V gene encodes CDR1 LNHDA and CDR2 SQIVND (reference sequence). The chain's CDR3 is CASSIVSRVRDTQYF. The CDR3 DNA is TGTGCCAGTAGTATAGTGTCCAGGGTTCGGGATACGCAGTATTTT.

V and J are TRBV7-8 and TRBJ2-1; TRBD1 is a possible D gene (7 bases). This CDR3 has 17 residues. Trimming left V 2 bases short and J 7 bases short, with 21 bases between. Germline-derived CDR1 and CDR2 are SGHVS and FQNEAQ. The CDR3 is CASSLYGGTVFGNEQFF. The CDR3 DNA sequence: TGTGCCAGCAGCTTATATGGCGGGACAGTTTTCGGGAATGAGCAGTTCTTC.

The chain joins TRBV27 to TRBJ1-6, with TRBD1 as a possible D gene (5 bases). The V gene lost 3 bases and the J gene lost 10 bases, with 22 bases spanning the gap. Germline CDR1 reads MNHEY; CDR2 reads SMNVEV (reference sequence). The CDR3 sequence is 17 residues long. Here the CDR3 reads CASSFSPLGEFGSPLHF. The CDR3 DNA reads TGTGCCAGCAGTTTTTCGCCCCTAGGGGAGTTCGGGTCACCCCTCCACTTT.

This clone was recorded only once. The chain has TRBV5-4 and TRBJ1-6; D gene ambiguous. Germline lookup yields CDR1 SGHNT and CDR2 YYREEE (reference sequence). V lost 2 bases and J 0 bases, leaving 12 bases between the germline ends. This CDR3 region has 17 residues. The CDR3 is CASSFLAGSSYNSPLHF. CDR3 nucleotides: TGTGCCAGCAGCTTTTTAGCTGGAAGCTCCTATAATTCACCCCTCCACTTT. Drawing the rest from reference TRBV5-4 and TRBJ1-6, the complete variable domain is ETGVTQSPTHLIKTRGQQVTLRCSSQSGHNTVSWYQQALGQGPQFIFQYYREEENGRGNFPPRFSGLQFPNYSSELNVNALELDDSALYLCASSFLAGSSYNSPLHFGNGTRLTVT.

This chain links TRBV28 with TRBJ2-3; TRBD1 might be the D (6 bases). The germline V gene has CDR1 MDHEN and CDR2 SYDVKM. The CDR3 has 16 residues. V was pared by 3 bases and J by 1 base, with 14 bases between. Here the CDR3 reads CASSFHPKGGTDTQYF. CDR3 in DNA: TGTGCCAGCAGTTTCCACCCAAAGGGGGGCACAGATACGCAGTATTTT. Complete variable domain (other parts from reference TRBV28 and TRBJ2-3): DVKVTQSSRYLVKRTGEKVFLECVQDMDHENMFWYRQDPGLGLRLIYFSYDVKMKEKGDIPEGYSVSREKKERFSLILESASTNQTSMYLCASSFHPKGGTDTQYFGPGTRLTVL.

The chain recombines TRBV28 with TRBJ2-5; no definite D call. Germline V gives CDR1 MDHEN, CDR2 SYDVKM. Trimming pared 5 bases from V and 1 base from J, leaving 17 bases between. CDR3 length: 16 residues. As DNA, the CDR3 is TGTGCCAGCAGTCCTCTTGGTCCTAAGGGCCAAGAGACCCAGTACTTC. Translated, it gives CASSPLGPKGQETQYF.

CDR3 bases: TGTGCCAGCAGCTCCGATTGGAGCTACACCTTC. Translating it yields CASSSDWSYTF. The chain carries TRBV5-4 and TRBJ1-2; no definite D call. The V gene's germline CDR1 is SGHNT and CDR2 YYREEE (reference sequence). The CDR3 contains 11 residues. The germline V and J ends were trimmed by 3 bases and 9 bases, with 9 bases remaining between them.

The chain has TRBV7-3 and TRBJ2-2; 11 positions match TRBD2. J was trimmed by 1 base and V by 1 base; bases with no gene match: 8. The length of the CDR3 is 19 residues. Germline assignment: CDR1 SGHTA and CDR2 FQGTGA. CDR3 in amino acids: CASSLSWASGRWNTGELFF. The CDR3 bases are TGTGCCAGCAGCTTAAGCTGGGCTAGCGGGAGGTGGAACACCGGGGAGCTGTTTTTT.

This clone was detected only once. The chain links TRBV19 to TRBJ2-1; 12 bases are a match to TRBD2. J gave up 7 bases and V 6 bases, and 7 bases lay outside the gene matches. CDR1 is LNHDA and CDR2 is SQIVND in the germline V gene (reference sequence). This CDR3 region has 15 residues. This CDR3 reads CASRRLAGVLNEQFF. The CDR3 DNA reads TGTGCCAGTAGAAGACTAGCGGGGGTGTTAAATGAGCAGTTCTTC.

The V call is TRBV18, the J call TRBJ2-7, with 10 positions matching TRBD1. The V gene's germline CDR1 is KGHSH and CDR2 LQKENI. V trimming: 5 bases; J trimming: 2 bases; junction bases outside the gene matches: 3. This CDR3 spans 14 amino acids. CDR3 region: CASSTGTGAYEQYF. CDR3 DNA: TGTGCCAGCTCAACCGGGACAGGGGCCTACGAGCAGTACTTC.

This chain connects TRBV19 to TRBJ1-2; 8 positions match TRBD1. Germline lookup yields CDR1 LNHDA and CDR2 SQIVND (reference sequence). The CDR3 runs to 16 residues. Losses at the gene ends were 2 bases for V and 0 bases for J; bases not matched to a gene: 5. The DNA for the CDR3 is TGTGCCAGTAGTATACCCGGACAGGGAACTAACTATGGCTACACCTTC. It encodes CASSIPGQGTNYGYTF.

This rearrangement joins TRBV6-1 to TRBJ1-2; D unclear. The CDR3 covers 14 residues. Trimming pared 1 base from V and 4 bases from J, leaving 10 bases between. In germline, CDR1 is MNHNS, CDR2 SASEGT. The CDR3 loop is CASSEDSALYGYTF. As DNA, the CDR3 is TGTGCCAGCAGTGAAGATTCAGCCCTCTATGGCTACACCTTC.